These 26 T cell receptor beta chains came from one sample sequenced in a study of identical twins. TCRdb re-derived calls from the 5' RACE reads in MiXCR, one entry per CDR3 protein. In the table there are 350,000 to 600,000 distinct CDR3 sequences, 14% of which are singletons. The same sample was also studied in work on yellow fever vaccine responses in identical twins.

The sample consisted of CD4+ T cells sorted from blood. Source of these receptors: a woman between 18 and 29 years old in good health.

The chain carries TRBV7-3 and TRBJ2-5; a possible D gene is TRBD1 (5 bases). The V and J ends lost 5 bases and 3 bases respectively, with 19 bases between them. Per germline, CDR1 SGHTA and CDR2 FQGTGA. The CDR3 runs 16 residues. The CDR3 DNA is TGTGCCAGCAGCGAGACAGCCGGACAAAAAAAAGAGACCCAGTACTTC. Translated: CASSETAGQKKETQYF.

This clonotype was seen a few times. This chain joins TRBV7-2 and TRBJ2-7; the D gene is possibly TRBD1 (6 bases). This CDR3 is built from 15 residues. V dropped 5 bases and J dropped 3 bases, with 17 bases sitting between them. In germline, CDR1 is SGHTA, CDR2 FQGNSA. Here the CDR3 DNA reads TGTGCCAGCAGCCAAACCAACGACAGGAACTACGAGCAGTACTTC. It is translated as CASSQTNDRNYEQYF.

Only a few counts were recorded for this clonotype. The chain links TRBV10-3 to TRBJ1-3, with unresolved D. Trimming left V 9 bases short and J 0 bases short, with 9 bases between. Germline V lookup: CDR1 ENHRY, CDR2 SYGVKD. CDR3 length: 13 residues. CDR3 in amino acids: CAIQAVSGNTIYF. The DNA of the CDR3 is TGTGCCATTCAGGCGGTCTCTGGAAACACCATATATTTT.

The chain joins TRBV5-6 to TRBJ2-4; the D is unclear. V lost 4 bases and J lost 0, with 11 bases in between. The CDR3 covers 15 residues. Looked up from germline, CDR1 is SGHDT and CDR2 is YYEEEE. The CDR3 sequence: CASSRTVLAKNIQYF. The DNA of the CDR3 is TGTGCCAGCAGCCGGACGGTGCTAGCCAAAAACATTCAGTACTTC.

This clonotype was observed at least ten times. One end of the junction fails to match germline, which may point to a read error. J is TRBJ2-3 and V is TRBV12-3 or TRBV12-4, with D possibly called TRBD1 or TRBD2 (8 bases each). The CDR3 sequence is 13 residues long. CDR3 region: CASRLGGGQVIKF. The CDR3 bases are TGTGCCAGCAGGCTCGGGGGGGGACAGGTCATTAAATTT.

In its sample, this clonotype was seen a few times. V gene TRBV5-6 combines with J gene TRBJ2-4; 7 bases map to TRBD1. The CDR3 is 15 amino acids. V was clipped by 4 bases and J by 7 bases; unmatched bases: 11. Germline V gene data show CDR1 as SGHDT and CDR2 as YYEEEE. The CDR3 DNA follows: TGTGCCAGCAGCCTACCGAGGGGGCATGGGAACATTCAGTACTTC. It yields the protein CASSLPRGHGNIQYF.

The chain links TRBV7-2 to TRBJ2-5; 15 positions agree with TRBD2. Looked up from germline, CDR1 is SGHTA and CDR2 is FQGNSA. The V and J ends lost 1 base and 2 bases, in that order; junction bases with no gene match: 8. The CDR3 extends over 19 amino acids. The CDR3 loop reads CASSLGARGTSGGQETQYF. For the CDR3, the DNA is TGTGCCAGCAGCTTAGGCGCCAGGGGGACTAGCGGGGGGCAAGAGACCCAGTACTTC.

The rearrangement uses TRBV5-1 and TRBJ2-7; 9 bases align to TRBD2. The CDR3 totals 15 residues. Germline values: CDR1 SGHRS, CDR2 YFSETQ. The junction had 9 bases not matched to a gene; V was cut back by 5 bases and J by 3 bases. CDR3 DNA: TGCGCCAGCAGTCCAGGGCCTAGCGGGATCTACGAGCAGTACTTC. Translation: CASSPGPSGIYEQYF.

This clonotype was counted only a few times. The chain is built from TRBV7-9 and TRBJ2-2; unclear D gene. Trimming shortened V by 1 base and J by 6 bases, and 15 bases separated the two germline ends. Germline CDR1 reads SEHNR; CDR2 reads FQNEAQ (reference sequence). This CDR3 is built from 16 residues. As DNA, the CDR3 is TGTGCCAGCAGCTTAGTAGGCAAATGGAGTCCCGGGGAGCTGTTTTTT. It is translated as CASSLVGKWSPGELFF.

The sample holds a few counts of this clonotype. This chain connects TRBV20-1 to TRBJ2-1, with D possibly TRBD1 on 5 matching bases. This CDR3 spans 15 amino acids. V was cut by 1 base and J by 3 bases, with 13 bases left in between. Germline-derived CDR1 and CDR2 are DFQATT and SNEGSKA (reference sequence). CDR3 sequence (DNA): TGCAGTGCTAGAGTCCCCAGGGTGAACTACAATGAGCAGTTCTTC. Encoded protein: CSARVPRVNYNEQFF.

This clonotype showed up just a few times. The V and J genes are TRBV18 and TRBJ2-7; perhaps TRBD1 as D (5 bases). V lost 3 bases, J lost 4 bases, and 10 bases lay in between. The germline CDR1 and CDR2 sequences are KGHSH and LQKENI. This CDR3 comprises 13 residues. CDR3 loop: CASSPATVYEQYF. CDR3 sequence (DNA): TGTGCCAGCTCACCCGCGACAGTTTACGAGCAGTACTTC.

This clonotype appeared a few times. This chain joins TRBV12-3 or TRBV12-4 and TRBJ2-1; D is unclear. Trimming shortened V by 5 bases and J by 8 bases, and 7 bases separated the two germline ends. The CDR3 covers 11 residues. CDR3 bases: TGTGCCAGCAGTCTCGCTCATGAGCAGTTCTTC. Amino acids: CASSLAHEQFF.

A few counts support this clonotype. The chain links TRBV29-1 to TRBJ2-3; D is uncertain. The CDR3 loop spans 11 amino acids. Germline V gives CDR1 SQVTM, CDR2 ANQGSEA. Trimming removed 7 bases from V and 4 bases from J, with 9 bases in between. This CDR3 reads CSESTADTQYF. The CDR3 DNA reads as TGCAGCGAGAGCACGGCAGATACGCAGTATTTT.

This clonotype has just a few counts. This chain links TRBV15 with TRBJ2-7, with D perhaps TRBD1 (5 bases). The germline V gene encodes CDR1 LNHNV and CDR2 YYDKDF (reference sequence). Trimming pared 0 bases from V and 3 bases from J, leaving 21 bases between. This CDR3 is built from 18 residues. DNA for the CDR3: TGTGCCACCAGCAGAGACCTGACAGAAGAACATCGAAACTACGAGCAGTACTTC. Its translation: CATSRDLTEEHRNYEQYF.

This clonotype was found a few times. The chain carries TRBV28 and TRBJ1-5; TRBD1 matches 8 bases. The CDR3 has 17 residues. V lost 6 bases and J lost 2; bases outside the gene matches: 12. Germline CDR1 reads MDHEN; CDR2 reads SYDVKM. The CDR3 region is CASSLDRGPFGNQPQHF. The DNA for the CDR3 is TGTGCCAGCAGCCTCGACAGGGGCCCTTTCGGCAATCAGCCCCAGCATTTT.

There are a few counts of this clonotype. The CDR3 DNA follows: TGTGCCAGTAGGGGGGGGATGCAGTTCTTC. This sequence encodes CASRGGMQFF. This chain connects TRBV19 to TRBJ2-1, with TRBD2 matching 7 bases. After removal of 6 bases from V and 12 bases from J, the junction contained 2 bases not matched to a gene. The CDR3 is made up of 10 amino acids. CDR1 LNHDA and CDR2 SQIVND come from the germline V gene (reference sequence).

This clonotype was seen only a few times. The chain is built from TRBV18 and TRBJ2-4, with D perhaps TRBD1 or TRBD2 (5 bases each). The CDR3 runs 15 residues. With 5 bases removed from V and 0 bases from J, the gap between germline ends came to 11 bases. Per the germline V gene, CDR1 is KGHSH and CDR2 is LQKENI. The CDR3 DNA reads TGTGCCAGCTCAAGGGACCCCCTAGCCAAAAACATTCAGTACTTC. Translating gives CASSRDPLAKNIQYF.

This clonotype showed up many times. V usage is TRBV4-2 and J usage is TRBJ2-7, with 10 bases matching TRBD1. This CDR3 is 16 amino acids long. The J segment lost 3 bases and the V segment lost 0 bases, leaving 5 bases of the junction unmatched. The V gene's germline CDR1 is LGHNA and CDR2 YNFKEQ. The CDR3 bases are TGTGCCAGCAGCCAAGATGGGGGACAGGGGTTCTACGAGCAGTACTTC. Residues: CASSQDGGQGFYEQYF.

In its sample, this clonotype was seen a few times. This chain joins TRBV7-2 and TRBJ2-1, with 10 bases fitting TRBD1. CDR1 SGHTA and CDR2 FQGNSA come from the germline V gene. This CDR3 contains 15 residues. Trimming cost V 5 bases and J 4 bases; bases outside gene matches: 5. In DNA, the CDR3 is TGTGCCAGCAGCCTCGACAGGGGGCTGTACAATGAGCAGTTCTTC. Amino acid sequence: CASSLDRGLYNEQFF.

This clonotype appeared many times. The chain has TRBV5-1 and TRBJ2-2; tentative D call: TRBD2 (5 bases). Germline loops: CDR1 SGHRS, CDR2 YFSETQ. The CDR3 sequence is 15 residues long. V gave up 1 base and J gave up 3 bases, with 10 bases separating them. The chain's CDR3 is CASSLSGLDTGELFF. CDR3 nucleotides: TGCGCCAGCAGCTTGTCCGGACTTGACACCGGGGAGCTGTTTTTT. The variable domain in full, completed from reference TRBV5-1 and TRBJ2-2, reads KAGVTQTPRYLIKTRGQQVTLSCSPISGHRSVSWYQQTPGQGLQFLFEYFSETQRNKGNFPGRFSGRQFSNSRSEMNVSTLELGDSALYLCASSLSGLDTGELFFGEGSRLTVL.

The CDR3 DNA follows: TGCGCCAGCAGCTTGGGGGTCAGTTCGTCCTACAATGAGCAGTTCTTC. Amino acids: CASSLGVSSSYNEQFF. V and J are TRBV5-1 and TRBJ2-1; D not certain. CDR1 is SGHRS, CDR2 YFSETQ, per germline. V shed 0 bases and J shed 1 base, with 11 bases lying between them. The CDR3 has 16 amino acids.

This chain uses TRBV27 with TRBJ2-1; 10 nucleotides align to TRBD2. This CDR3 has 15 amino acids. Germline trimming cut 5 bases from V and 8 bases from J; bases unmatched to any gene: 9. Per germline, CDR1 MNHEY and CDR2 SMNVEV (reference sequence). CDR3 DNA sequence: TGTGCCAGCAGTCAAGCCGGGACTAGCGTTCATGAGCAGTTCTTC. Its protein product is CASSQAGTSVHEQFF.

V and J are TRBV7-8 and TRBJ1-4; D is ambiguous. The CDR3 is 14 amino acids. Germline V lookup: CDR1 SGHVS, CDR2 FQNEAQ. V gave up 5 bases and J gave up 5 bases, with 12 bases separating them. In DNA, the CDR3 is TGTGCCAGCAGCCCTGGGCAGGCCAATGAAAAACTGTTTTTT. It yields the protein CASSPGQANEKLFF.

This clonotype was seen a few times. The chain employs TRBV2 and TRBJ2-1; D not certain. CDR1 SNHLY and CDR2 FYNNEI come from the germline V gene. Trimming shortened V by 4 bases and J by 4 bases, and 8 bases separated the two germline ends. This CDR3 spans 13 amino acids. As DNA, the CDR3 is TGTGCCAGCAGTGGCGAAGGATACAATGAGCAGTTCTTC. This translates into CASSGEGYNEQFF.

A few counts support this clonotype. V and J are TRBV20-1 and TRBJ2-3; 8 nucleotides agree with TRBD1. V lost 2 bases and J lost 3; bases outside the gene matches: 4. This CDR3 region has 14 residues. Per the germline V gene, CDR1 is DFQATT and CDR2 is SNEGSKA (reference sequence). The CDR3, as DNA: TGCAGTGCTAGATCAGACAGGGGTACAGATACGCAGTATTTT. Translating gives CSARSDRGTDTQYF.

The V call is TRBV28, the J call TRBJ2-7, with D tentatively TRBD1 or TRBD2 (6 bases each). Germline CDR1 MDHEN, CDR2 SYDVKM. Trimming left V 6 bases short and J 3 bases short, with 18 bases between. The CDR3 is made up of 15 amino acids. CDR3 bases: TGTGCCAGCAGCCTCCGGGGGCAGAAGAGCTACGAGCAGTACTTC. It specifies CASSLRGQKSYEQYF.